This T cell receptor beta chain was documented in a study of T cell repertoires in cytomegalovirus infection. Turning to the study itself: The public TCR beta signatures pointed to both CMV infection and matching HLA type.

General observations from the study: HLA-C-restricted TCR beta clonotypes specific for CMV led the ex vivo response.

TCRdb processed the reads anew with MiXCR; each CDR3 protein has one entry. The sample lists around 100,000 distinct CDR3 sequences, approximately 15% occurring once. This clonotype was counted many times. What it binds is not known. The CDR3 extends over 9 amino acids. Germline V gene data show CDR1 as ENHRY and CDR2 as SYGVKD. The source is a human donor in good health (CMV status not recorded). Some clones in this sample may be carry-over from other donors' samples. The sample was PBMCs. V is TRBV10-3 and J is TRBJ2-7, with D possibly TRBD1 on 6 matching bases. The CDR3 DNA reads TGTGCCAGGAAGGAAAACAGGGAGGTC. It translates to CARKENREV.